This T cell receptor beta chain comes out of a study of cytomegalovirus exposure and HLA in healthy donors. The CDR3 covers 15 residues. After removal of 2 bases from V and 0 bases from J, the junction contained 7 bases not matched to a gene. Germline CDR1 is GTSNPN and CDR2 is SVGIG (reference sequence). Primers: 60 Vbeta forward and 13 Jbeta reverse. Original data processing: Later, an analysis found 75 million to 100 million unique TCR beta chains, and approximately 10 million of these were shared. Clones were read by immunoSEQ multiplex PCR, and TCRdb kept only the in-frame ones, dropping some. For V, J and clone size, that table is used; D and trimming come from the DNA. The table shows 100,000 to 150,000 clones, with 60% to 85% occurring only once. Whole-study findings and limits: In vitro work confirmed that three CMV-associated chains recognize CMV antigens. Prior analysis indicated that the majority of TCR beta V segments exhibited productivity approximately 87% or approximately 30% of the time.

For this clone: The antigen is undetermined.

The chain couples TRBV30 to TRBJ2-7; 7 positions match TRBD1. What was sequenced was PBMCs. The clonotype originates from a young man in good health and CMV-seronegative. The CDR3 DNA follows: TGTGCCTGGAGTCCGGGCAGGGGGTACTCCTACGAGCAGTACTTC. Translation: CAWSPGRGYSYEQYF.